This T cell receptor beta chain is drawn from a study of control samples from healthy donors and cancer patients. Profiling relied on immunoSEQ multiplex PCR, and the TCRdb table lists in-frame clones only, not all of them. The repertoire holds around 97,000 clones, with roughly 90% as singletons. The receptor comes from a man in his sixties with lung cancer. The sample was PBMCs.

The CDR3 spells CASSLRGGGGETQYF. In nucleotides, the CDR3 is TGTGCCAGCAGCTTACGAGGGGGAGGAGGGGAGACCCAGTACTTC. V and J are TRBV7-9 and TRBJ2-5; D may be TRBD1 or TRBD2 (6 bases each). Germline-derived CDR1 and CDR2 are SEHNR and FQNEAQ (reference sequence). The V end lost 2 bases, the J end lost 5 bases, and 15 bases lay between the germline ends. The CDR3 runs 15 residues.